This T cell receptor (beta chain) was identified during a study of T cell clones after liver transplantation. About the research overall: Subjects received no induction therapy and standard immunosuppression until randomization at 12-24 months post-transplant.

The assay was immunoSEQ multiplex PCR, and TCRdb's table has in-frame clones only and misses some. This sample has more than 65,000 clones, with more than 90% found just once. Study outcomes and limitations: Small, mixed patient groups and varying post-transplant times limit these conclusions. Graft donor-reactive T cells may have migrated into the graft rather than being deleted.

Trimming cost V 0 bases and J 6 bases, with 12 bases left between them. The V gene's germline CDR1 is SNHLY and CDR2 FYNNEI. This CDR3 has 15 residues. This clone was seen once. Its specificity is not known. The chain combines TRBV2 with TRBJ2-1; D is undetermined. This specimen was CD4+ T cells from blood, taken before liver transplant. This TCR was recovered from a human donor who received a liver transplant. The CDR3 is CASSEATTWGNEQFF. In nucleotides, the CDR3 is TGTGCCAGCAGTGAAGCAACCACCTGGGGCAATGAGCAGTTCTTC.